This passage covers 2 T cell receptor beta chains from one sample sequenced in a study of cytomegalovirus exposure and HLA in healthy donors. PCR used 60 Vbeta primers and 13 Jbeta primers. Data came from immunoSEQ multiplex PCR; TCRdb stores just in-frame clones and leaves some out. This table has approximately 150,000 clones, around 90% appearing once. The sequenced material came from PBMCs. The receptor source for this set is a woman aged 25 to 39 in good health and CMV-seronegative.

The CDR3 coding sequence is TGTGCCAGCAGTGACCTAGCCCCCACCTGGACAGGGGCTACCTACGAGCAGTACTTC. Residues: CASSDLAPTWTGATYEQYF. V is TRBV6-1 and J is TRBJ2-7; 9 nucleotides match TRBD1. V trimming: 3 bases; J trimming: 2 bases; junction bases outside the gene matches: 17. This CDR3 region has 19 residues. CDR1 and CDR2 (germline): MNHNS, SASEGT.

As DNA, the CDR3 is TGTGCCTGGAGTTTACGTTACAGGGAATTCTATGGCTACACCTTC. Its translation: CAWSLRYREFYGYTF. This sequence joins TRBV30 and TRBJ1-2, with D tentatively TRBD1 (6 bases). The CDR3 is 15 residues long. V was pared by 2 bases and J by 4 bases, with 17 bases between. Germline values: CDR1 GTSNPN, CDR2 SVGIG (reference sequence).